Listed here are 19 T cell receptor beta chains from one sample, sequenced in a study of blood T cell repertoires in COVID-19. Assay: immunoSEQ multiplex PCR; the TCRdb copy retains only in-frame clones and omits some. The table lists a few hundred thousand clones, approximately 89% of them singletons. The sequencing input was peripheral blood. These receptors were obtained from a woman aged 50 to 60 with COVID-19, enrolled during active disease.

This chain joins TRBV3-1 (or the pseudogene TRBV3-2) and TRBJ2-3; a possible D gene is TRBD2 (6 bases). In germline, CDR1 is LGHDT, CDR2 YNNKEL (reference sequence). CDR3 length: 15 residues. Trimming took off 1 base at V and 1 base at J, with 9 bases between the two ends. CDR3 region: CASSQGAGRTDTQYF. As DNA, the CDR3 is TGTGCCAGCAGCCAAGGGGCGGGGCGCACAGATACGCAGTATTTT.

This chain links TRBV5-4 with TRBJ1-6; 8 nucleotides align to TRBD1. V shed 3 bases and J 9 bases; nucleotides not matched to a gene: 5. CDR3 length: 14 residues. CDR1 SGHNT and CDR2 YYREEE come from the germline V gene (reference sequence). This chain's CDR3 is CASSSDRDGSPLHF. The DNA of the CDR3 is TGTGCCAGCAGCTCGGACAGGGATGGTTCACCCCTCCACTTT.

The chain links TRBV6-5 to TRBJ2-7; TRBD1 agrees at 9 bases. Trimming took 4 bases from V and 2 from J; bases not matched to a gene: 6. This CDR3 contains 15 residues. The V gene's germline CDR1 is MNHEY and CDR2 SVGAGI. CDR3 in amino acids: CASSSRQGGTYEQYF. DNA of the CDR3: TGTGCCAGCAGTTCCCGACAGGGGGGCACCTACGAGCAGTACTTC.

The CDR3 protein is CASSRTGVYGYTF. The CDR3 coding sequence is TGTGCCAGCAGCCGGACAGGGGTCTATGGCTACACCTTC. The genes are TRBV5-6 and TRBJ1-2; TRBD1 agrees at 9 bases. Germline V gives CDR1 SGHDT, CDR2 YYEEEE. The length of the CDR3 is 13 residues. Trimming took 4 bases from V and 4 from J; bases not matched to a gene: 2.

CDR3 DNA: TGTGCCTGGAGTTACTACAGGGGGACTGGAAACACCATATATTTT. Translated: CAWSYYRGTGNTIYF. The chain joins TRBV30 to TRBJ1-3; TRBD1 matches 8 bases. CDR3 length: 15 residues. Germline V gene lookup returns CDR1 GTSNPN and CDR2 SVGIG (reference sequence). V shed 2 bases and J 2 bases; nucleotides not matched to a gene: 5.

The rearrangement links TRBV19 to TRBJ2-2; 13 bases are shared with TRBD2. Germline trimming cut 5 bases from V and 0 bases from J; bases unmatched to any gene: 3. Germline CDR1 LNHDA, CDR2 SQIVND (reference sequence). This CDR3 contains 17 residues. The DNA of the CDR3 is TGTGCCAGTAGTGCGGGACTAGCGGGAACGAACACCGGGGAGCTGTTTTTT. Translated: CASSAGLAGTNTGELFF.

The chain couples TRBV4-2 to TRBJ2-2; D ambiguous. V lost 1 base to trimming and J lost 7 bases, with 4 bases between them. CDR1 LGHNA and CDR2 YNFKEQ come from the germline V gene. This CDR3 region has 12 residues. The CDR3 spells CASSQGSGELFF. CDR3 in DNA: TGTGCCAGCAGCCAAGGGAGCGGGGAGCTGTTTTTT.

The rearrangement links TRBV28 to TRBJ1-1; D may be TRBD1 (5 bases). Germline V gene sequence: CDR1 MDHEN, CDR2 SYDVKM. V lost 2 bases and J lost 6, with 7 bases in between. The CDR3 is 12 residues long. CDR3 residues: CASSLAGAEAFF. The CDR3, as DNA: TGTGCCAGCAGTTTAGCGGGGGCTGAAGCTTTCTTT.

This chain uses TRBV5-1 with TRBJ1-2, with 12 positions matching TRBD1. Trimming at V came to 4 bases and at J to 6 bases, leaving 7 bases not matched to a gene. Looked up from germline, CDR1 is SGHRS and CDR2 is YFSETQ. This CDR3 is 15 amino acids long. The CDR3, as DNA: TGCGCCAGCAGCCAGCAGGGACAGGGGGCGGATGGCTACACCTTC. It codes for CASSQQGQGADGYTF.

This clone was recorded once. V gene TRBV2 combines with J gene TRBJ2-1, with TRBD2 as a possible D gene (6 bases). V gave up 7 bases and J gave up 5 bases, with 12 bases separating them. The germline gives CDR1 SNHLY, CDR2 FYNNEI. The CDR3 is 13 amino acids. The CDR3 spells CASKAGHHNEQFF. CDR3 nucleotide sequence: TGTGCCAGCAAGGCGGGGCATCACAATGAGCAGTTCTTC.

The chain carries TRBV20-1 and TRBJ2-3, with TRBD2 matching 10 bases. This CDR3 region has 15 residues. The germline gives CDR1 DFQATT, CDR2 SNEGSKA (reference sequence). Losses at the gene ends were 3 bases for V and 2 bases for J; bases not matched to a gene: 5. CDR3 region: CSASGLAGDTDTQYF. The DNA of the CDR3 is TGCAGTGCTAGTGGTCTAGCGGGGGACACAGATACGCAGTATTTT.

The chain employs TRBV6-5 and TRBJ2-7; 11 positions match TRBD1. Germline CDR1 reads MNHEY; CDR2 reads SVGAGI. The CDR3 loop spans 15 amino acids. V lost 5 bases, J lost 4 bases, and 7 bases stayed unmatched. As DNA, the CDR3 is TGTGCCAGCAGTCGCTCGGGACAGGGGGTTTACGAGCAGTACTTC. Protein product: CASSRSGQGVYEQYF.

This chain uses TRBV5-1 with TRBJ2-2, with D possibly TRBD1 on 5 matching bases. The CDR3 runs to 18 residues. The V end lost 0 bases, the J end lost 4 bases, and 19 bases lay between the germline ends. Per the germline V gene, CDR1 is SGHRS and CDR2 is YFSETQ. As DNA, the CDR3 is TGCGCCAGCAGCTTGGCCTGGGCAGGGAACTCCTCCACCGGGGAGCTGTTTTTT. Protein sequence: CASSLAWAGNSSTGELFF.

The chain couples TRBV2 to TRBJ1-5; 7 bases are a match to TRBD1. Per the germline V gene, CDR1 is SNHLY and CDR2 is FYNNEI. Trimming at V came to 8 bases and at J to 4 bases, leaving 11 bases not matched to a gene. The CDR3 contains 15 residues. CDR3 loop: CASQQGQSSNQPQHF. Here the CDR3 DNA reads TGTGCCAGCCAACAGGGGCAGTCTTCTAATCAGCCCCAGCATTTT.

The rearrangement uses TRBV5-5 and TRBJ2-1, with a weak D call TRBD1 (6 bases). The V gene's germline CDR1 is SGHKS and CDR2 YYEKEE (reference sequence). V lost 1 base and J lost 8, with 10 bases in between. The CDR3 loop spans 13 amino acids. The DNA for the CDR3 is TGTGCCAGCAGCTTGTTGGGGGCCCATGAGCAGTTCTTC. This translates into CASSLLGAHEQFF.

The rearrangement uses TRBV7-2 and TRBJ2-3, with TRBD2 matching over 7 bases. Germline values: CDR1 SGHTA, CDR2 FQGNSA. Losses at the gene ends were 5 bases for V and 3 bases for J; bases not matched to a gene: 5. The CDR3 spans 14 residues. The CDR3 protein is CASSRTSATDTQYF. In DNA, the CDR3 is TGTGCCAGCAGCCGGACTAGTGCTACAGATACGCAGTATTTT.

CDR3 amino acids: CATQAYNEQFF. The CDR3 DNA follows: TGTGCCACCCAGGCCTACAATGAGCAGTTCTTC. This sequence joins TRBV6-5 and TRBJ2-1, with D uncertain. The CDR3 extends over 11 amino acids. Trimming took off 10 bases at V and 2 bases at J, with 6 bases between the two ends. Germline CDR1 is MNHEY and CDR2 is SVGAGI.

The chain combines TRBV5-4 with TRBJ2-6; perhaps TRBD1 as D (5 bases). The CDR3 runs 15 residues. Per germline, CDR1 SGHNT and CDR2 YYREEE (reference sequence). Trimming removed 4 bases at V and 2 bases at J, with 10 bases between. The CDR3 nucleotides are TGTGCCAGCAGCCCCGCCAGGGCTGGGGCCAACGTCCTGACTTTC. Its protein is CASSPARAGANVLTF.

This clone was found once. The sample contains more than one DNA sequence encoding this CDR3. CDR3 protein: CASSSGPNTEAFF. CDR3 nucleotides: TGTGCCAGCAGCTCTGGGCCAAACACTGAAGCTTTCTTT. The rearrangement joins TRBV11-2 to TRBJ1-1; no reliable D call. V lost 4 bases and J lost 2, with 8 bases in between. The germline CDR1 and CDR2 sequences are SGHAT and FQNNGV. The CDR3 covers 13 residues.